This entry describes one T cell receptor (beta chain). In TCRdb, the 5' RACE reads were re-called with MiXCR into one record per CDR3 protein. This table has some 670,000 distinct CDR3 sequences, about 12% appearing once. The sample is drawn from a study of T cells after yellow fever vaccination. The CDR3 sequence is 14 residues long. The V gene's germline CDR1 is SEHNR and CDR2 FQNEAQ (reference sequence). With V trimmed by 5 bases and J by 4 bases, 7 bases remained unmatched. The chain joins TRBV7-9 to TRBJ2-7; 8 positions match TRBD1. The sequence derives from a man aged 25 to 40 who received the YFV17D yellow fever vaccine. This material consisted of PBMCs, taken on the day of the yellow fever booster vaccination. The CDR3 region is CASSQDRGLYEQYF. CDR3 DNA sequence: TGTGCCAGCAGCCAAGACAGGGGATTGTACGAGCAGTACTTC.